This TCR beta chain was identified in a study of blood T cells in healthy people across ages. A sample-barcoded 5' primer and a J-beta primer mix were used in a second PCR of roughly 6 to 11 cycles. Sequencing of every sample gave 3 million or more CDR3-containing paired-end reads. Using its own MiXCR run on the 5' RACE reads, TCRdb lists one record per CDR3 protein. The sample shows around 1,000,000 distinct CDR3 sequences, 20% to 25% of them seen only once. The J segment lost 3 bases and the V segment lost 6 bases, leaving 11 bases of the junction unmatched. The CDR3 is 15 residues long. Germline lookup yields CDR1 SQVTM and CDR2 ANQGSEA. This clonotype was observed a handful of times. Its antigen is currently unknown. Study findings and constraints: Underestimates were what the diversity estimates from one million T cells were considered to be. Age advanced and TCR beta diversity per million T cells fell, roughly linearly.

The sample also formed part of further work on T cells of mothers and their children.

Sequencing was performed on blood. V usage is TRBV29-1 and J usage is TRBJ2-5, with 9 bases that match TRBD1. The TCR sequence derives from a girl aged 2 to 10 in good health. CDR3 amino acids: CSVWKTGGAEETQYF. The CDR3 DNA sequence: TGCAGCGTCTGGAAAACAGGGGGCGCTGAAGAGACCCAGTACTTC.